This record concerns one TCR beta chain sequence. Its antigen is as yet unknown. This CDR3 has 12 amino acids. With 10 bases removed from V and 2 bases from J, the gap between germline ends came to 11 bases. Germline lookup yields CDR1 SNHLY and CDR2 FYNNEI. Healthy and HIV-negative, the adult donors had no recent acute infections or vaccinations. This entry belongs to a study of shared clonotypes between healthy human individuals. Turning to the study itself: Per donor, CD8 memory used one plate, CD8 naive used two, CD4 memory used three and CD4 naive used three.

Study conclusions and caveats: Naive subsets, compared against memory subsets, generally had larger estimated richness values. Lower generation probabilities were found for non-shared clonotypes than for those shared by all four donors.

TCRdb's table, derived via immunoSEQ multiplex PCR, lists solely in-frame clones and lacks some. The repertoire holds about 230,000 clones, with 60% to 80% as singletons. The sample consisted of memory CD4+ T cells sorted from blood. The subset: CD45RA-negative fraction. The chain combines TRBV2 with TRBJ2-5; no firm D call. The source is a young man in good health. CDR3 coding DNA: TGTGCCACCACAATTCCTCAAGAGACCCAGTACTTC. It translates to CATTIPQETQYF.